The entry below describes one T cell receptor beta chain. Which antigen it targets is not known. Per-nucleotide qualities are absent, and no much larger clonotype sits a single base away. The record originates from a study of cytomegalovirus exposure and HLA in healthy donors listed by TCRdb under 2017. A note on the overall study: An earlier analysis of 587 of the donors reported around 280 Gb of sequence data and around 100 million unique TCR beta sequences obtained from roughly 170 million T cells. Approximately 310 gigabases of sequencing data and approximately 85 million unique TCR sequences were included in an early release covering over 600 HLA-typed donors. Of the approximately 370 genotyped donors, less than 85% were placed in the genetic ancestry cluster associated with self-reported Caucasian donors. The study aimed to test whether cataloging public T cell receptors could reveal signatures of past pathogen exposure. Using immunosequencing, the study profiled T cell repertoires from 500 to 800 subjects and related those repertoires to cytomegalovirus serostatus. A separate validation cohort of 100 to 150 different subjects was used in addition to the 666-subject first cohort. High-throughput TCR immunosequencing, statistical association of individual TCRs with disease status, and machine learning were combined to predict cytomegalovirus infection status. A later analysis re-analyzed previously published TCR beta repertoires from 550 to 700 donors and added high-resolution HLA genotyping to study TCR occurrence patterns. In the later analysis, no new phenotypic data were used to find candidate immune exposures; instead, reliance was placed on TCR beta sequences and their occurrence across donors. To decide whether each TCR beta V gene segment behaved as functional or pseudogenic, an earlier analysis of some 600 of the donors relied on high-throughput TCR beta sequencing. Alongside the repertoire data, information on donor age, sex, ethnicity and CMV serostatus was compiled. A later genetic analysis took genome-wide SNP genotypes for 398 of the 666 donors and used that subset as a discovery cohort. Every discovery cohort repertoire had been produced on one sequencing platform. Class I and class II HLA loci were covered by the typing at four-digit resolution. The number of typed donors differed by locus: about 629-630 for A, B, C, DRB1 and DQB1; some 500 for DQA1; some 610 for DPA1; and some 450 for DPB1. Roughly 5 DR-DQ haplotypes were handled as single units for association and clustering because linkage in the cohort was strong. Among some 410 genotyped donors of the cohort, an average of approximately 240,000 unique TCR beta nucleotide sequences was sequenced per donor, of which 15% to 20% were non-productive. What the research found in general, with its limitations: A further reported finding was that TCR beta sequences accurately predicted the HLA-A and HLA-B alleles for most subjects in the first cohort. The classifier was reported to diagnose cytomegalovirus status with high specificity and sensitivity in both the original and validation cohorts. In a later analysis, HLA-associated TCR beta chains were found to be more clonally expanded and to have lower generation probabilities than equally common non-associated chains. According to a later analysis, most CMV-associated TCR beta chains appeared to be HLA-restricted, and the HLA associations seemed to be driven largely by CMV exposure. This cohort had only TCR beta chains sequenced, and the lack of alpha or paired-chain data limited which features could be detected. A total of around 150 TCR beta chains were listed by the study as associated with cytomegalovirus. Most TCR sequences were seen in very few donors, while some public TCRs were found in many individuals. A later analysis found that TCR association rates varied across HLA loci, with DRB1 alleles showing the most associated TCRs and HLA-C alleles the fewest. The sequencing pipeline was judged likely to have produced a cluster of highly shared sequence variants as a technical artifact. The authors suggested that the approach could potentially be generalized to other disease states and immunological phenotypes. Linkage disequilibrium might explain the correlated functional status among segregating V segments, but an unknown experimental factor could not be ruled out. Broadly in line with IMGT annotations, most TCR beta V segments showed up in productive rearrangements about 87% or about 30% of the time in an earlier analysis of some 590 of the donors. A later analysis associated some 17,000 TCR beta sequences with specific HLA alleles at a false discovery rate of 0.05. Because counts were too low, roughly 18 rarely observed V segments, including chromosome 9 orphons, were left out of the earlier analysis of several hundred of the donors. A few of the identified cytomegalovirus-associated TCR beta chains were confirmed in vitro to be specific for cytomegalovirus antigens. Strong co-occurrence of HLA alleles, especially DR and DQ, made assigning TCR associations to individual alleles difficult. In a later genetic analysis, fewer N-insertions in productive TCRs were reported among donors in an Asian-associated ancestry cluster than the roughly 700-donor mean. V-gene and J-gene trimming of TCR beta chains was associated with a missense DCLRE1C variant in a later genetic analysis, and the association was replicated in an independent cohort. HLA typing was unavailable for some donors at each locus, so association tests used only the typed subset. Some IMGT-functional V segments, including TRBV6-2 and TRBV6-3, could not be told apart with the 87-base-pair reads, so those segments were excluded. Immune exposure information for the cohort was limited to CMV serostatus. Sequencing depth was assumed to be roughly uniform across donors in the presence/absence analyses, though that assumption may not hold. A later analysis reported that several top co-occurrence clusters appeared linked to parvovirus B19, influenza, CMV and Epstein-Barr virus.

The protocol used for the library was the immunoSEQ multiplex PCR assay. The multiplex PCR relied on a mix of 60 forward primers for TCR Vbeta segments and 13 reverse primers for TCR Jbeta segments. The CDR3 region of rearranged TCR beta genes was amplified from genomic DNA by a multiplex PCR assay. Amplified TCR beta libraries were sequenced as 87-base-pair reads on the Illumina HiSeq System. In the original analysis: A later analysis tallied roughly 76 million unique TCR beta chains across the 700 or so repertoires, and approximately 11 million of those chains were shared by two or more donors. Raw reads were error-corrected and collapsed into unique sequences with a nearest-neighbor algorithm that merged closely related sequences to remove PCR and sequencing errors. Alignment of CDR3 sequences to IMGT reference sequences was used to assign V, D and J gene segments. Each retained sequence needed at least a six-nucleotide match to both a V gene segment and a J gene segment. A rearrangement was called productive if the CDR3 had no stop codons and remained in frame with V and J, and every other rearrangement was called non-productive. CDR3 was defined by IMGT convention, running from the second conserved V-encoded cysteine to the conserved J-encoded phenylalanine. Sequences without an unambiguous match to a single V gene segment were excluded from the earlier analysis of approximately 600 of the donors. An earlier analysis of a few hundred of the donors called V segments functional above 56.7% productive rearrangements and segregating when the between-donor standard deviation exceeded 5%. A statistical classification framework was built for diagnosing cytomegalovirus status from the catalog of TCR beta chain sequences. V and J gene assignment, in a later analysis, came from comparing TCR nucleotide sequences with IMGT/GENE-DB human TR gene sequences. A later analysis assigned CDR3 sequences and most-parsimonious VDJ recombination scenarios with the TCRdist pipeline. In a later analysis, every TCR beta chain was defined by the combination of its CDR3 amino acid sequence and its V-gene family, and reads without a unique V-gene family were dropped. To address suspected cross-contamination and a sequencing artifact, a later analysis removed around 600 highly shared, low-generation-probability nucleotide sequences. For each public chain, a later analysis derived a clonal expansion index from normalized ranks of inferred template counts within each repertoire. A later analysis computed generation probabilities with a VDJ recombination model fitted to out-of-frame rearrangements, and checked the results against IGoR. In a later analysis, hypergeometric tests were used to score TCR-TCR, TCR-HLA and TCR-CMV co-occurrence, with a repertoire-size bias correction applied to TCR pairs. To estimate false discovery rates, a later analysis permuted the HLA or CMV assignments 20 times. In a later analysis, co-occurring TCRs were grouped using DBSCAN, with TCRdist sequence similarity added in when clustering inside HLA-allele-positive subsets. Repertoires with fewer than 30,000 or more than 120,000 public chains, plus five repertoires with anomalous nucleotide sharing, were excluded from co-occurrence clustering. The clones in this table, taken by TCRdb from immuneACCESS, are in-frame only. Not every clone is retained; where verified, under half of the shortfall comes from an unresolved V gene, and the cause of the rest is unknown. The V and J calls and clone size were taken over from that table, and D and trimming were inferred from the DNA. The table for this sample lists under 150,000 clones; roughly four fifths of them were counted only once. About 8.1% of the sample lies in the top ten.

CDR1 and CDR2 are drawn from the germline V gene: SGHRS, YFSETQ. Its CDR3 holds 14 amino acids, cysteine through phenylalanine. The DNA shown is the 42-base CDR3, in frame from base 1. The V end gives up 2 bases and the J end 2 bases, leaving 2 bases in the junction not matched to a gene. The cohort consisted of 650 to 700 healthy bone marrow donors. At the time of sampling, all cohort members were nominally healthy, though unrecorded immune exposures were likely present. The donor was CMV seropositive and belonged to the group of 250 to 300 seropositive cohort members. Each donor provided a peripheral blood sample, and peripheral blood mononuclear cells were used for TCR beta sequencing. The Qiagen DNeasy Blood Extraction Kit was used to extract genomic DNA from the blood cell samples.

Recombination joined TRBV5-1 with TRBJ2-5; 8 of the junction bases match TRBD2. The receptor's source is a woman in her forties or fifties in good health and CMV-seropositive. The sequenced sample consisted of PBMCs. The bases read TGCGCCAGCAGCTTCAGCGGGGGACAAGAGACCCAGTACTTC. Its protein is CASSFSGGQETQYF.